This entry features one T cell receptor beta chain sequence. Amplification used 60 Vbeta primers and 13 Jbeta primers. The data were produced by immunoSEQ multiplex PCR, yet TCRdb's version contains in-frame clones alone and is incomplete. This table holds around 65,000 clones, less than 65% found once. The data stem from a study of cytomegalovirus exposure and HLA in healthy donors. The CDR3 runs to 16 residues. Germline CDR1 SGHNT, CDR2 YYREEE (reference sequence). V dropped 0 bases and J dropped 0 bases, with 13 bases sitting between them. This chain uses TRBV5-4 with TRBJ2-7, with TRBD1 as a possible D gene (5 bases). This TCR was recovered from a man between 25 and 39 years old in good health and CMV-seronegative. Sequenced material: PBMCs. CDR3 sequence reads: CASSLGAQGPSYEQYF. The CDR3 DNA reads TGTGCCAGCAGCTTGGGGGCCCAGGGTCCCTCCTACGAGCAGTACTTC. Looking up the rest from reference TRBV5-4 and TRBJ2-7 gives the full variable domain: ETGVTQSPTHLIKTRGQQVTLRCSSQSGHNTVSWYQQALGQGPQFIFQYYREEENGRGNFPPRFSGLQFPNYSSELNVNALELDDSALYLCASSLGAQGPSYEQYFGPGTRLTVT.